This T cell receptor beta chain is from a study of CD8+CD57+ T cells in acquired aplastic anemia. The overall study: Sorted CD4+ and CD8+ cell DNA averaged about 3.5 ug.

For CDR3 and TCR beta VDJ profiling, genomic DNA was the template used. Via MiXCR, TCRdb re-called the reads, giving one row per CDR3 protein. The repertoire includes some 280,000 distinct CDR3 sequences, approximately 55% of them detected once, and 8% sits in the top ten. J was trimmed by 2 bases and V by 4 bases; bases with no gene match: 1. The CDR3 covers 15 residues. Germline CDR1 SGHTA, CDR2 FQGTGA. Study-wide findings and caveats: Patients and controls shared approximately 30 CD8+ CDR3 sequences, highly expressed in patients.

A note on this clonotype: Its antigen is as yet unknown.

The chain combines TRBV7-3 with TRBJ2-3; 12 positions agree with TRBD2. Material for sequencing was sorted CD4+, CD8+, or CD8+CD57+ T cells (not recorded which) from PBMCs. The sequence was obtained from a human donor with severe aplastic anemia or a healthy control (not recorded which). The CDR3 is CASSSSGGATDTQYF. The CDR3 region has the DNA TGTGCCAGCAGCTCTAGCGGGGGGGCCACAGATACGCAGTATTTT.